Shown below are 25 T cell receptor beta chains from a single sample sequenced in a study of blood T cell repertoires in COVID-19. Profiled with immunoSEQ multiplex PCR; TCRdb holds only in-frame clones, not every one. The data contain about 91,000 clones, approximately 82% of them singletons. Sequencing was carried out using peripheral blood. Source of these receptors: a man aged 50-59 years with active or convalescent COVID-19.

This clone was seen just once. The V call is TRBV29-1, the J call TRBJ1-1, with 8 bases fitting TRBD1. This CDR3 contains 13 residues. Germline CDR1 and CDR2: SQVTM and ANQGSEA. The V and J ends lost 1 base and 3 bases, in that order; junction bases with no gene match: 1. The CDR3 loop reads CSVEGDRYTEAFF. The CDR3 DNA reads TGCAGCGTTGAAGGGGACAGGTACACTGAAGCTTTCTTT.

The V and J genes are TRBV3-1 (or the pseudogene TRBV3-2) and TRBJ1-6; D is perhaps TRBD1 (6 bases). Between the trimmed V and J ends, which lost 4 bases and 9 bases, there was a span of 16 bases. The CDR3 is 15 amino acids. The germline V gene encodes CDR1 LGHDT and CDR2 YNNKEL (reference sequence). CDR3 residues: CASSPQGMGVSPLHF. The CDR3 nucleotides read TGTGCCAGCAGCCCTCAGGGGATGGGTGTTTCACCCCTCCACTTT.

CDR3 protein: CASSFQGSTDTQYF. CDR3 nucleotides: TGTGCCAGCAGCTTCCAGGGCTCCACAGATACGCAGTATTTT. This rearrangement joins TRBV7-2 to TRBJ2-3; TRBD1 might be the D (5 bases). Germline V gives CDR1 SGHTA, CDR2 FQGNSA. CDR3 size: 14 residues. V gave up 3 bases and J gave up 2 bases, with 9 bases separating them. The whole variable domain, filled in from reference TRBV7-2 and TRBJ2-3, reads GAGVSQSPSNKVTEKGKDVELRCDPISGHTALYWYRQSLGQGLEFLIYFQGNSAPDKSGLPSDRFSAERTGGSVSTLTIQRTQQEDSAVYLCASSFQGSTDTQYFGPGTRLTVL.

The chain is built from TRBV27 and TRBJ1-5; 7 nucleotides align to TRBD1. V was clipped by 4 bases and J by 7 bases; unmatched bases: 4. This CDR3 comprises 13 residues. Per germline, CDR1 MNHEY and CDR2 SMNVEV (reference sequence). The CDR3 coding sequence is TGTGCCAGCAGTTCCACAGGGGTCCAGCCCCAGCATTTT. Translating it yields CASSSTGVQPQHF.

The J gene is TRBJ1-5, the V gene TRBV5-4; the D is unclear. The ends were cut back, 0 bases at V and 1 base at J, with 5 bases in the middle. CDR3 length: 14 residues. From germline, CDR1 is SGHNT and CDR2 YYREEE (reference sequence). The CDR3 loop reads CASSLDISNQPQHF. Written as DNA, the CDR3 is TGTGCCAGCAGCTTGGACATAAGCAATCAGCCCCAGCATTTT.

This clone was found a few times. The rearrangement uses TRBV19 and TRBJ1-5; TRBD1 matches at 7 bases. The germline V gene encodes CDR1 LNHDA and CDR2 SQIVND (reference sequence). There are 15 residues in the CDR3. With 5 bases clipped from V and 2 bases from J, the junction kept 6 bases outside the gene matches. This CDR3 is CASSLGQKGNQPQHF. The DNA of the CDR3 is TGTGCCAGTAGTTTGGGACAGAAAGGCAATCAGCCCCAGCATTTT.

The chain links TRBV12-3 or TRBV12-4 to TRBJ1-5, with D tentatively TRBD1 (6 bases). CDR3 size: 13 residues. Trimming took 10 bases from V and 1 from J, leaving 11 bases between them. CDR3 loop: CATSGVSNQPQHF. As DNA, the CDR3 is TGTGCCACTTCAGGGGTGAGCAATCAGCCCCAGCATTTT.

This chain uses TRBV10-3 with TRBJ1-1; D is ambiguous. With 8 bases removed from V and 3 bases from J, the gap between germline ends came to 7 bases. Germline CDR1 ENHRY, CDR2 SYGVKD. The CDR3 extends over 11 amino acids. CDR3 protein: CAIARDTEAFF. CDR3 coding DNA: TGTGCCATCGCCCGGGACACTGAAGCTTTCTTT.

This rearrangement joins TRBV6-5 to TRBJ2-5, with 7 bases that match TRBD1. J was trimmed by 1 base and V by 0 bases; bases with no gene match: 5. Germline lookup yields CDR1 MNHEY and CDR2 SVGAGI. The CDR3 spans 16 residues. The CDR3 bases are TGTGCCAGCAGTTACTCGGGGACAGACCGCCAAGAGACCCAGTACTTC. It encodes CASSYSGTDRQETQYF.

V usage is TRBV2 and J usage is TRBJ2-7, with a weak D call TRBD2 (5 bases). Trimming pared 3 bases from V and 4 bases from J, leaving 7 bases between. Per the germline V gene, CDR1 is SNHLY and CDR2 is FYNNEI. The CDR3 runs 12 residues. CDR3 amino acids: CASSDEGYEQYF. The CDR3 nucleotides read TGTGCCAGCAGTGATGAGGGTTACGAGCAGTACTTC.

V is TRBV19 and J is TRBJ1-2, with 8 positions matching TRBD1. Looked up from germline, CDR1 is LNHDA and CDR2 is SQIVND (reference sequence). The CDR3 is 15 amino acids. Losses at the gene ends were 0 bases for V and 5 bases for J; bases not matched to a gene: 5. This CDR3 reads CASSIDPDRVYGYTF. The CDR3, as DNA: TGTGCCAGTAGTATAGACCCGGACAGGGTTTATGGCTACACCTTC.

J is TRBJ1-4 and V is TRBV2; 8 nucleotides agree with TRBD1. Germline CDR1 is SNHLY and CDR2 is FYNNEI. The CDR3 is 16 amino acids. The trim removed 7 bases at V and 0 bases at J, leaving 7 bases unmatched. The CDR3 DNA sequence: TGTGCCAGCAAGAGACAGGGGCCTGCAACTAATGAAAAACTGTTTTTT. Protein product: CASKRQGPATNEKLFF. The full variable domain, completed using reference TRBV2 and TRBJ1-4, is EPEVTQTPSHQVTQMGQEVILRCVPISNHLYFYWYRQILGQKVEFLVSFYNNEISEKSEIFDDQFSVERPDGSNFTLKIRSTKLEDSAMYFCASKRQGPATNEKLFFGSGTQLSVL.

The chain has TRBV5-4 and TRBJ2-7; 14 nucleotides line up with TRBD2. The length of the CDR3 is 19 residues. Unmatched junction bases numbered 8, after V lost 0 bases and J lost 0 bases. Germline lookup yields CDR1 SGHNT and CDR2 YYREEE (reference sequence). This CDR3 reads CASSLVWGLAGESSYEQYF. For the CDR3, the DNA is TGTGCCAGCAGCTTGGTCTGGGGACTAGCGGGGGAAAGCTCCTACGAGCAGTACTTC.

This chain links TRBV28 with TRBJ1-1; D might be TRBD1 (5 bases). The germline CDR1 and CDR2 sequences are MDHEN and SYDVKM. The CDR3 totals 14 residues. V lost 6 bases and J 1 base, leaving 12 bases between the germline ends. The CDR3 region is CASSLATGNTEAFF. DNA of the CDR3: TGTGCCAGCAGCTTGGCCACAGGGAACACTGAAGCTTTCTTT.

This rearrangement joins TRBV19 to TRBJ1-5, with 7 bases aligning to TRBD1. Germline CDR1 reads LNHDA; CDR2 reads SQIVND (reference sequence). The V segment lost 4 bases and the J segment 7 bases; nucleotides outside the gene matches: 1. CDR3 length equals 12 residues. The CDR3 loop is CASSRQGQPQHF. The CDR3 DNA sequence: TGTGCCAGTAGTAGACAGGGACAGCCCCAGCATTTT.

This clone turned up a few times. V and J are TRBV18 and TRBJ2-1; 9 positions match TRBD2. Germline V gives CDR1 KGHSH, CDR2 LQKENI. The CDR3 spans 15 residues. J lost 4 bases, V lost 3 bases, and 4 bases had no gene match. The CDR3 nucleotides are TGTGCCAGCTCACCTGGGACTAGCTATTACAATGAGCAGTTCTTC. Encoded protein: CASSPGTSYYNEQFF. Full variable domain (missing parts from reference TRBV18 and TRBJ2-1): NAGVMQNPRHLVRRRGQEARLRCSPMKGHSHVYWYRQLPEEGLKFMVYLQKENIIDESGMPKERFSAEFPKEGPSILRIQQVVRGDSAAYFCASSPGTSYYNEQFFGPGTRLTVL.

Regarding this clone: One end of the junction varies from germline; a read error may be responsible. The rearrangement uses TRBV2 and TRBJ2-1, with 11 bases that match TRBD2. CDR3 length equals 12 residues. Germline V CDR1 and CDR2: SNHLY, FYNNEI. DNA for the CDR3: TGTGCCAGCAGTGAACCCCTAGCGGGGGGCCTCTTC. It specifies CASSEPLAGGLF.

The DNA of the CDR3 is TGTGCCAGCAGTTTTGTCGGGAGCTCCTACGAGCAGTACGTC. It yields the protein CASSFVGSSYEQYV. V usage is TRBV28 and J usage is TRBJ2-7, with a tentative D call TRBD2 (6 bases). Germline lookup yields CDR1 MDHEN and CDR2 SYDVKM. CDR3 length: 14 residues. Trimming stripped 3 bases from V and 0 bases from J, with 9 bases between.

This chain uses TRBV19 with TRBJ1-5; D is unresolved. Germline V gene sequence: CDR1 LNHDA, CDR2 SQIVND (reference sequence). The V gene lost 3 bases and the J gene lost 0 bases, with 12 bases spanning the gap. This CDR3 is 16 amino acids long. The CDR3 spells CASSIQATYSNQPQHF. The CDR3 bases are TGTGCCAGTAGTATTCAGGCGACGTATAGCAATCAGCCCCAGCATTTT.

This chain's CDR3 is CSVNVGGYGYTF. The CDR3 nucleotides are TGCAGCGTCAATGTGGGAGGCTATGGCTACACCTTC. This sequence joins TRBV29-1 and TRBJ1-2; D is ambiguous. The CDR3 has 12 residues. CDR1 SQVTM and CDR2 ANQGSEA come from the germline V gene. V lost 6 bases, J lost 4 bases, and 12 bases lay in between.

This rearrangement joins TRBV5-1 to TRBJ2-3; D may be TRBD2 (7 bases). In germline, CDR1 is SGHRS, CDR2 YFSETQ. The CDR3 length is 15 residues. Trimming shortened V by 1 base and J by 3 bases, and 12 bases separated the two germline ends. The CDR3 DNA reads as TGCGCCAGCAGCTTGTACGGGGGGCCTACAGATACGCAGTATTTT. Residues: CASSLYGGPTDTQYF.

This clone has just one count. The V gene is TRBV5-5, the J gene TRBJ1-2; 7 positions match TRBD1. There are 15 residues in the CDR3. V lost 0 bases and J lost 2; bases outside the gene matches: 4. Per the germline V gene, CDR1 is SGHKS and CDR2 is YYEKEE (reference sequence). The CDR3 region is CASSLDGRGNYGYTF. DNA for the CDR3: TGTGCCAGCAGCTTGGATGGCAGGGGGAACTATGGCTACACCTTC.

CDR3 residues: CASSPSTSGGLEQYV. In DNA, the CDR3 is TGTGCCAGCAGCCCCTCGACTAGCGGGGGGCTCGAGCAGTACGTC. The chain has TRBV7-2 and TRBJ2-7; TRBD2 matches 13 bases. Trimming cost V 5 bases and J 6 bases; bases outside gene matches: 7. Germline values: CDR1 SGHTA, CDR2 FQGNSA. The CDR3 spans 15 residues.

This clone appeared a single time. The chain combines TRBV19 with TRBJ1-4, with a weak D call TRBD1 (5 bases). V lost 4 bases to trimming and J lost 5 bases, with 14 bases between them. The CDR3 consists of 15 residues. The germline V gene has CDR1 LNHDA and CDR2 SQIVND (reference sequence). The DNA for the CDR3 is TGTGCCAGTAGTACAGGGCTTGCTGGGAATGAAAAACTGTTTTTT. As protein: CASSTGLAGNEKLFF.

The V and J genes are TRBV6-5 and TRBJ1-2; TRBD1 matches 8 bases. The V segment lost 0 bases and the J segment 4 bases; nucleotides outside the gene matches: 4. This CDR3 has 15 amino acids. Germline V lookup: CDR1 MNHEY, CDR2 SVGAGI. The CDR3 DNA sequence: TGTGCCAGCAGTTACTCCCCGGACAGGGCCTATGGCTACACCTTC. Its protein product is CASSYSPDRAYGYTF.